What follows are 25 T cell receptor beta chains derived from one specimen sequenced in a study of blood T cells in healthy people across ages. For the second PCR, which ran for about 6 to 11 cycles, a sample-barcoded 5' primer and a J-beta primer mix were used. TCRdb reanalysed the 5' RACE reads using MiXCR and keeps one entry per CDR3 protein. Altogether some 1.4 million distinct CDR3 sequences are present, approximately 42% being singletons, with the ten largest covering roughly 8.2%. Sequenced: blood. The receptors derive from a woman between 18 and 29 years old in good health.

This clonotype was recorded a few times. V gene TRBV5-6 combines with J gene TRBJ2-5; 8 nucleotides align to TRBD1. Germline trimming cut 4 bases from V and 6 bases from J; bases unmatched to any gene: 5. The CDR3 has 13 amino acids. The germline CDR1 and CDR2 sequences are SGHDT and YYEEEE. This chain's CDR3 is CASSKTGGQTQYF. The CDR3 nucleotides read TGTGCCAGCAGCAAAACAGGGGGACAGACCCAGTACTTC.

A few counts support this clonotype. This sequence joins TRBV25-1 and TRBJ2-7, with D perhaps TRBD2 (5 bases). Trimming took 8 bases from V and 3 from J, leaving 14 bases between them. The CDR3 length is 13 residues. Germline CDR1 reads MGHDK; CDR2 reads SYGVNS. The CDR3 is CASGIAYSYEQYF. In DNA, the CDR3 is TGTGCCAGCGGAATAGCGTATAGCTACGAGCAGTACTTC.

V and J are TRBV10-3 and TRBJ2-5; D not resolved. Near its end, the DNA agrees better with TRBJ2-7, so the J call may be wrong. The germline V gene encodes CDR1 ENHRY and CDR2 SYGVKD. This CDR3 contains 13 residues. CDR3 in amino acids: CAISERAPGEQYF. CDR3 coding DNA: TGTGCCATCAGTGAGAGAGCACCGGGCGAGCAGTACTTC.

The rearrangement uses TRBV20-1 and TRBJ2-1; perhaps D is TRBD1 or TRBD2 (6 bases each). The CDR3 sequence is 13 residues long. The ends were cut back, 5 bases at V and 5 bases at J, with 13 bases in the middle. Germline V gene data show CDR1 as DFQATT and CDR2 as SNEGSKA (reference sequence). CDR3 coding DNA: TGCAGTGCTGCCGGGGGCGTTAACAATGAGCAGTTCTTC. Protein: CSAAGGVNNEQFF.

This sequence joins TRBV2 and TRBJ1-2; TRBD1 matches at 9 bases. Germline trimming cut 5 bases from V and 8 bases from J; bases unmatched to any gene: 12. Germline CDR1 SNHLY, CDR2 FYNNEI. This CDR3 has 15 residues. The CDR3 sequence is CASSFPLGQGSGYTF. The CDR3 region has the DNA TGTGCCAGCAGTTTCCCCTTGGGACAGGGTTCCGGCTACACCTTC.

V gene TRBV6-5 combines with J gene TRBJ1-6, with 9 nucleotides matching TRBD1. V lost 5 bases to trimming and J lost 9 bases; unmatched junction nucleotides: 5. The CDR3 sequence is 14 residues long. CDR1 is MNHEY and CDR2 is SVGAGI in the germline V gene. The CDR3, as DNA: TGTGCCAGCAGTGCGGGACAGGGCGGTTCACCCCTCCACTTT. Translated: CASSAGQGGSPLHF.

The chain is built from TRBV18 and TRBJ2-7; D tentatively fits TRBD1 or TRBD2 (6 bases each). The closer fit of TRBJ2-5 to the DNA end suggests the J call may be wrong. CDR1 is KGHSH, CDR2 LQKENI, per germline. The CDR3 contains 14 residues. CDR3 coding DNA: TGTGCCAGCTCACCGGACTTCGGGGGCGGGACCCAGTACTTC. Protein sequence: CASSPDFGGGTQYF.

The V call is TRBV15, the J call TRBJ2-4, with D perhaps TRBD2 (6 bases). The CDR3 length is 17 residues. Trimming left V 2 bases short and J 5 bases short, with 19 bases between. Germline V gene data show CDR1 as LNHNV and CDR2 as YYDKDF (reference sequence). DNA of the CDR3: TGTGCCACCAGCAGATCCCGACTTCCTACGGGGGAAAACATTCAGTACTTC. As protein: CATSRSRLPTGENIQYF. The whole variable domain, remainder taken from reference TRBV15 and TRBJ2-4, is DAMVIQNPRYQVTQFGKPVTLSCSQTLNHNVMYWYQQKSSQAPKLLFHYYDKDFNNEADTPDNFQSRRPNTSFCFLDIRSPGLGDTAMYLCATSRSRLPTGENIQYFGAGTRLSVL.

The chain carries TRBV4-1 and TRBJ2-3; TRBD1 or TRBD2 may be the D gene (6 bases each). The CDR3 loop spans 17 amino acids. CDR1 MGHRA and CDR2 YSYEKL come from the germline V gene. V dropped 1 base and J dropped 2 bases, with 16 bases sitting between them. DNA for the CDR3: TGCGCCAGCAGCCAAGGGAGGGCAGGGGCATACACAGATACGCAGTATTTT. This gives the protein CASSQGRAGAYTDTQYF.

This chain joins TRBV6-1 and TRBJ2-5; tentative D call: TRBD2 (5 bases). This CDR3 is built from 17 residues. CDR1 and CDR2 from the germline V gene are MNHNS and SASEGT. V was cut by 5 bases and J by 2 bases, with 21 bases left in between. DNA for the CDR3: TGTGCCAGCAGTCCCCGGGGTGCGGGCCCAAAACAAGAGACCCAGTACTTC. Encoded protein: CASSPRGAGPKQETQYF.

The rearrangement joins TRBV2 to TRBJ1-1; D possibly corresponds to TRBD1 (5 bases). With 7 bases removed from V and 5 bases from J, the gap between germline ends came to 8 bases. Germline CDR1 and CDR2: SNHLY and FYNNEI. The CDR3 sequence is 11 residues long. CDR3 sequence reads: CASIAGTEAFF. The CDR3 bases are TGTGCCAGCATTGCAGGGACTGAAGCTTTCTTT.

This clonotype was counted once. This chain connects TRBV18 to TRBJ1-2; the D is unclear. Trimming shortened V by 2 bases and J by 3 bases, and 22 bases separated the two germline ends. The length of the CDR3 is 18 residues. Germline CDR1 is KGHSH and CDR2 is LQKENI. The CDR3: CASSPGVIVTALDYGYTF. The DNA of the CDR3 is TGTGCCAGCTCACCAGGGGTTATAGTAACGGCCCTGGACTATGGCTACACCTTC. Together with reference TRBV18 and TRBJ1-2, the CDR3 gives the full variable domain: NAGVMQNPRHLVRRRGQEARLRCSPMKGHSHVYWYRQLPEEGLKFMVYLQKENIIDESGMPKERFSAEFPKEGPSILRIQQVVRGDSAAYFCASSPGVIVTALDYGYTFGSGTRLTVV.

As for this clonotype: Just one base apart from a much larger clone, this may be a read error. V and J are TRBV10-3 and TRBJ2-1; D not certain. Germline CDR1 reads ENHRY; CDR2 reads SYGVKD. This CDR3 has 14 residues. Trimming left V 3 bases short and J 10 bases short, with 16 bases between. CDR3 DNA: TGTGCCATCAGTGACGCGACGGTCTTCGGCGAGCAGTTCTTC. Translated, it gives CAISDATVFGEQFF.

A few counts support this clonotype. The J gene is TRBJ1-2, the V gene TRBV3-1; D gene unclear. CDR1 LGHDT and CDR2 YNNKEL come from the germline V gene (reference sequence). The CDR3 runs 16 residues. Trimming stripped 1 base from V and 0 bases from J, with 12 bases between. In nucleotides, the CDR3 is TGTGCCAGCAGCCAAGGAGTATTAGAGTCTAACTATGGCTACACCTTC. It translates to CASSQGVLESNYGYTF.

This clonotype came up a few times. The J gene is TRBJ2-6, the V gene TRBV7-9; a weak D match, TRBD1 (6 bases). Germline loops: CDR1 SEHNR, CDR2 FQNEAQ (reference sequence). This CDR3 has 17 amino acids. With 6 bases removed from V and 0 bases from J, the gap between germline ends came to 15 bases. The CDR3 DNA is TGTGCCAGCAGTTCCGGGACACCATTCTCTGGGGCCAACGTCCTGACTTTC. This gives the protein CASSSGTPFSGANVLTF. Together with reference TRBV7-9 and TRBJ2-6, the CDR3 gives the full variable domain: DTGVSQNPRHKITKRGQNVTFRCDPISEHNRLYWYRQTLGQGPEFLTYFQNEAQLEKSRLLSDRFSAERPKGSFSTLEIQRTEQGDSAMYLCASSSGTPFSGANVLTFGAGSRLTVL.

The chain employs TRBV11-2 and TRBJ1-1, with no clear D. The V end lost 5 bases, the J end lost 4 bases, and 8 bases lay between the germline ends. This CDR3 has 12 residues. Germline V gene sequence: CDR1 SGHAT, CDR2 FQNNGV. This chain's CDR3 is CASSVHRTEAFF. In DNA, the CDR3 is TGTGCCAGCAGCGTCCACCGCACTGAAGCTTTCTTT.

The chain recombines TRBV15 with TRBJ2-7; no reliable D call. The germline V gene encodes CDR1 LNHNV and CDR2 YYDKDF (reference sequence). V lost 1 base and J lost 2, with 15 bases in between. The CDR3 is 16 residues long. The CDR3 region has the DNA TGTGCCACCAGCAGAGCCGGCGGCTCCCTGACCTACGAGCAGTACTTC. Amino acids: CATSRAGGSLTYEQYF.

This clonotype showed up just once. The V gene is TRBV5-1, the J gene TRBJ2-5; 9 bases are shared with TRBD2. Trimming removed 0 bases from V and 1 base from J; junction bases left unmatched: 7. Germline CDR1 and CDR2: SGHRS and YFSETQ. The CDR3 extends over 17 amino acids. CDR3 amino acids: CASSLASGLASQETQYF. CDR3 coding DNA: TGCGCCAGCAGCTTGGCGTCCGGACTAGCGAGCCAAGAGACCCAGTACTTC.

J is TRBJ1-6 and V is TRBV20-1; D gene ambiguous. The V and J ends lost 1 base and 1 base respectively, with 20 bases between them. The germline V gene encodes CDR1 DFQATT and CDR2 SNEGSKA (reference sequence). The CDR3 runs 19 residues. CDR3 protein: CSARGAGYMSRSYNSPLHF. In DNA form, the CDR3 reads TGCAGTGCTAGAGGTGCGGGCTATATGTCGCGGTCCTATAATTCACCCCTCCACTTT.

V and J are TRBV20-1 and TRBJ2-5, with TRBD2 identical over 8 bases. The last part of the DNA fits TRBJ2-7 better; the J call may be wrong. The CDR3 is 15 residues long. CDR1 and CDR2 from the germline V gene are DFQATT and SNEGSKA (reference sequence). CDR3: CSARDGDSGIGEQYF. The CDR3 nucleotides are TGCAGTGCTAGAGATGGTGATAGCGGGATAGGCGAGCAGTACTTC.

This clonotype appeared a few times. The chain's CDR3 is CASSLVPGDTQYF. The CDR3 DNA reads TGTGCCAGCAGCTTAGTCCCGGGGGATACGCAGTATTTT. The chain is built from TRBV7-2 and TRBJ2-3, with a tentative D call TRBD2 (5 bases). Germline V CDR1 and CDR2: SGHTA, FQGNSA. The V and J ends lost 1 base and 6 bases respectively, with 8 bases between them. CDR3 length equals 13 residues.

Only a few counts were recorded for this clonotype. The gene calls are TRBV13 and TRBJ2-7; D gene uncertain. V was trimmed by 2 bases and J by 2 bases, leaving 10 bases between them. The CDR3 has 14 amino acids. Germline CDR1 and CDR2: PRHDT and FYEKMQ (reference sequence). The CDR3 protein is CASSLRRDPYEQYF. In nucleotides, the CDR3 is TGTGCCAGCAGCTTAAGACGAGACCCCTACGAGCAGTACTTC.

The chain combines TRBV6-5 with TRBJ2-1; the match to TRBD2 covers 13 bases. The germline V gene has CDR1 MNHEY and CDR2 SVGAGI. The CDR3 length is 15 residues. The ends lost 5 bases at V and 9 bases at J; junction bases unmatched: 7. Here the CDR3 reads CASSQQGLAGSEQFF. The CDR3 coding sequence is TGTGCCAGCAGTCAACAGGGACTAGCGGGATCTGAGCAGTTCTTC.

The CDR3 loop reads CASRWLAGDTQYF. The CDR3 bases are TGTGCCAGCAGGTGGCTAGCGGGTGATACGCAGTATTTT. J is TRBJ2-3 and V is TRBV6-6; TRBD2 aligns across 8 bases. Germline V lookup: CDR1 MNHNY, CDR2 SVGAGI (reference sequence). The CDR3 consists of 13 residues. Trimming removed 6 bases from V and 6 bases from J; junction bases left unmatched: 5.

This chain uses TRBV2 with TRBJ2-7; 10 nucleotides agree with TRBD2. This CDR3 is 13 amino acids long. V lost 10 bases, J lost 7 bases, and 10 bases stayed unmatched. The germline CDR1 and CDR2 sequences are SNHLY and FYNNEI. The CDR3 region has the DNA TGTGCCACCCAAATAGCGGGAGGAAGGGAGCAGTACTTC. Residues: CATQIAGGREQYF.